The next 30 T cell receptor beta chains were all read from a single sample in a study of cytomegalovirus exposure and HLA in healthy donors (dated by TCRdb to the late 2010s). Receptor libraries were prepared by the immunoSEQ multiplex PCR assay. The multiplex PCR relied on a mix of 60 forward primers for TCR Vbeta segments and 13 reverse primers for TCR Jbeta segments. This immuneACCESS table, as held by TCRdb, lists in-frame sequences with V and J called but not all clones. Of the missing ones, under half trace to an unresolved V gene in checked studies; the others have no known cause. This sample holds approximately 100,000 clones; 50% to 70% were observed only once. The top ten hold about 3.8% of the sample. Input material: PBMCs. The receptors here all came from a man under 40 in good health and CMV-seropositive.

A few counts support this clone. The chain links TRBV9 to TRBJ1-4; possibly TRBD1 for D (5 bases). The germline CDR1 and CDR2 sequences are SGDLS and YYNGEE. Trimming took off 3 bases at V and 7 bases at J, with 16 bases between the two ends. CDR3 length: 15 residues. The CDR3 sequence is CASSAWRGGFEKLFF. CDR3 nucleotide sequence: TGTGCCAGCAGCGCGTGGCGGGGCGGCTTTGAAAAACTGTTTTTT.

In DNA form, the CDR3 reads TGCAGCGCTTCCTGGGACAGGTTGAACACTGAAGCTTTCTTT. Translating it yields CSASWDRLNTEAFF. This chain connects TRBV29-1 to TRBJ1-1, with TRBD1 matching 8 bases. CDR1 is SQVTM and CDR2 is ANQGSEA in the germline V gene. V was pared by 7 bases and J by 0 bases, with 7 bases of the junction left unmatched. The CDR3 covers 14 residues.

The rearrangement joins TRBV21-1 to TRBJ2-7; the DNA was not compared with TRBD2, the D call given in the table. TRBV21-1 is shown as a pseudogene. CDR3 length: 11 amino acids. CDR3 region: CASSMGGEQYF. The CDR3 DNA follows: TGTGCCAGCAGCATGGGAGGCGAGCAGTACTTC.

This clone was found a few times. The chain carries TRBV7-9 and TRBJ2-3; D perhaps matches TRBD2 (5 bases). The V and J ends lost 8 bases and 4 bases respectively, with 13 bases between them. Looked up from germline, CDR1 is SEHNR and CDR2 is FQNEAQ (reference sequence). CDR3 length: 13 amino acids. CDR3 in amino acids: CASYGSGPDTQYF. The CDR3 coding sequence is TGTGCCAGCTACGGCAGCGGCCCAGATACGCAGTATTTT. The full variable domain, completed using reference TRBV7-9 and TRBJ2-3, is DTGVSQNPRHKITKRGQNVTFRCDPISEHNRLYWYRQTLGQGPEFLTYFQNEAQLEKSRLLSDRFSAERPKGSFSTLEIQRTEQGDSAMYLCASYGSGPDTQYFGPGTRLTVL.

V usage is TRBV10-1 and J usage is TRBJ2-7; 14 bases match TRBD2. J gave up 3 bases and V 9 bases, and 13 bases lay outside the gene matches. In germline, CDR1 is WNHNN, CDR2 SYGVQD (reference sequence). The CDR3 totals 17 residues. The DNA for the CDR3 is TGCGCCAGACGACTAGCGGGGGGGCGTCCCCCCTACTACGAGCAGTACTTC. This translates into CARRLAGGRPPYYEQYF.

This clone occurred a few times. This chain's CDR3 is CSVLETGGGGYTF. CDR3 DNA: TGCAGCGTTTTAGAAACGGGGGGAGGTGGCTACACCTTC. This chain links TRBV29-1 with TRBJ1-2; tentative D call: TRBD1 (5 bases). The germline V gene has CDR1 SQVTM and CDR2 ANQGSEA. The V end lost 5 bases, the J end lost 7 bases, and 17 bases lay between the germline ends. The CDR3 has 13 residues.

The rearrangement uses TRBV11-3 and TRBJ1-6; weak D call: TRBD1 (6 bases). The CDR3 extends over 13 amino acids. Germline V gene sequence: CDR1 SGHNT, CDR2 YENEEA. Trimming took off 5 bases at V and 7 bases at J, with 9 bases between the two ends. CDR3 DNA sequence: TGTGCCAGCAGCGGGGGCAACAATTCACCCCTCCACTTT. It encodes CASSGGNNSPLHF.

This sequence joins TRBV4-1 and TRBJ1-6; D is undetermined. Germline V gene lookup returns CDR1 MGHRA and CDR2 YSYEKL. V was cut by 4 bases and J by 5 bases, with 21 bases left in between. The CDR3 runs 18 residues. The CDR3 coding sequence is TGCGCCAGCAGCCGACTACAGTCCCCGTGGTCAAATAATTCACCCCTCCACTTT. It codes for CASSRLQSPWSNNSPLHF.

A note on this clone: Other nucleotide sequences in the sample specify the same CDR3. V and J are TRBV5-1 and TRBJ2-7; 10 bases are a match to TRBD2. V lost 1 base to trimming and J lost 2 bases; unmatched junction nucleotides: 3. Germline CDR1 SGHRS, CDR2 YFSETQ. The CDR3 has 15 residues. The CDR3 here is CASSLSSGGTYEQYF. CDR3 sequence (DNA): TGCGCCAGCAGCTTGTCTAGCGGGGGTACCTACGAGCAGTACTTC.

The V and J genes are TRBV5-6 and TRBJ1-4, with 7 positions matching TRBD1. V trimming: 2 bases; J trimming: 8 bases; junction bases outside the gene matches: 3. Germline values: CDR1 SGHDT, CDR2 YYEEEE. CDR3 length equals 13 residues. The CDR3 loop is CASSFQGGEKLFF. The DNA for the CDR3 is TGTGCCAGCAGCTTTCAAGGGGGCGAAAAACTGTTTTTT. Filled out from reference TRBV5-6 and TRBJ1-4, the complete variable domain reads DAGVTQSPTHLIKTRGQQVTLRCSPKSGHDTVSWYQQALGQGPQFIFQYYEEEERQRGNFPDRFSGHQFPNYSSELNVNALLLGDSALYLCASSFQGGEKLFFGSGTQLSVL.

The J gene is TRBJ2-5, the V gene TRBV11-2, with D uncertain. Germline values: CDR1 SGHAT, CDR2 FQNNGV. The CDR3 runs 14 residues. V lost 1 base and J 6 bases, leaving 12 bases between the germline ends. CDR3 sequence: CASSLADLSQTQYF. The CDR3 DNA sequence: TGTGCCAGCAGCTTAGCGGATCTTAGCCAGACCCAGTACTTC. The entire variable domain, with the rest obtained from reference TRBV11-2 and TRBJ2-5, is as follows: EAGVAQSPRYKIIEKRQSVAFWCNPISGHATLYWYQQILGQGPKLLIQFQNNGVVDDSQLPKDRFSAERLKGVDSTLKIQPAKLEDSAVYLCASSLADLSQTQYFGPGTRLLVL.

This clone has more than one count but fewer than ten. CDR3 residues: CASSQAPGGGDTQYF. The CDR3 DNA sequence: TGCGCCAGCAGCCAAGCCCCCGGGGGAGGCGATACGCAGTATTTT. The chain employs TRBV4-1 and TRBJ2-3; TRBD2 is a possible D gene (6 bases). The V end was cut by 1 base, the J end by 6 bases, with 14 bases between. The CDR3 length is 15 residues. CDR1 is MGHRA and CDR2 is YSYEKL in the germline V gene.

The J gene is TRBJ2-2, the V gene TRBV9; no definite D call. Germline CDR1 reads SGDLS; CDR2 reads YYNGEE. The V end lost 0 bases, the J end lost 6 bases, and 9 bases lay between the germline ends. This CDR3 comprises 14 residues. In DNA form, the CDR3 reads TGTGCCAGCAGCGTAGGAGGTTTGGCCGGGGAGCTGTTTTTT. Residues: CASSVGGLAGELFF.

The J gene is TRBJ1-2, the V gene TRBV15; 8 bases are shared with TRBD1. Trimming removed 3 bases from V and 4 bases from J; junction bases left unmatched: 4. This CDR3 has 14 amino acids. Germline V CDR1 and CDR2: LNHNV, YYDKDF (reference sequence). This CDR3 reads CATSRGTGFYGYTF. In DNA, the CDR3 is TGTGCCACCAGCAGGGGGACAGGCTTCTATGGCTACACCTTC. Combining the CDR3 with reference TRBV15 and TRBJ1-2 gives the whole variable domain DAMVIQNPRYQVTQFGKPVTLSCSQTLNHNVMYWYQQKSSQAPKLLFHYYDKDFNNEADTPDNFQSRRPNTSFCFLDIRSPGLGDTAMYLCATSRGTGFYGYTFGSGTRLTVV.

The chain combines TRBV5-1 with TRBJ2-7; perhaps TRBD1 as D (6 bases). Germline CDR1 SGHRS, CDR2 YFSETQ. The CDR3 sequence is 13 residues long. Trimming stripped 5 bases from V and 3 bases from J, with 12 bases between. In DNA, the CDR3 is TGCGCCAGCAGGCCTGGGGGCGGCTACGAGCAGTACTTC. Its translation is CASRPGGGYEQYF.

This chain uses TRBV23-1 with TRBJ1-1; 7 bases map to TRBD1. TRBV23-1 has ORF status, its function being uncertain. The junction had 4 bases not matched to a gene; V was cut back by 3 bases and J by 3 bases. This CDR3 is 14 amino acids long. DNA for the CDR3: TGCGCCAGCAGTCATGACAGGGCCCACACTGAAGCTTTCTTT. Translation gives CASSHDRAHTEAFF.

The gene calls are TRBV9 and TRBJ2-2, with a tentative D call TRBD2 (6 bases). Germline-derived CDR1 and CDR2 are SGDLS and YYNGEE. The CDR3 contains 17 residues. V lost 0 bases and J lost 0, with 12 bases in between. DNA of the CDR3: TGTGCCAGCAGCGTAGGCCGGACTACCCCGAACACCGGGGAGCTGTTTTTT. Encoded protein: CASSVGRTTPNTGELFF.

The chain combines TRBV27 with TRBJ2-2, with 9 bases identical to TRBD2. The CDR3 has 15 amino acids. Germline CDR1 MNHEY, CDR2 SMNVEV (reference sequence). V lost 2 bases and J lost 8; bases outside the gene matches: 6. The CDR3 protein is CASSLRAGGRGELFF. In nucleotides, the CDR3 is TGTGCCAGCAGTTTAAGGGCGGGGGGGCGAGGGGAGCTGTTTTTT.

This clone was counted between two and nine times. The rearrangement uses TRBV19 and TRBJ1-1; possibly TRBD1 for D (5 bases). From germline, CDR1 is LNHDA and CDR2 SQIVND (reference sequence). The CDR3 totals 16 residues. V dropped 3 bases and J dropped 4 bases, with 18 bases sitting between them. For the CDR3, the DNA is TGTGCCAGTAGTATGGGGGGATCGGTTAGCTTCACTGAAGCTTTCTTT. The encoded protein is CASSMGGSVSFTEAFF.

CDR3 nucleotides: TGTGCCAGCAGTTCTACCAGGGGGCAAAACTATGGCTACACCTTC. Its translation is CASSSTRGQNYGYTF. The rearrangement uses TRBV2 and TRBJ1-2; 8 bases agree with TRBD1. Looked up from germline, CDR1 is SNHLY and CDR2 is FYNNEI. The trim removed 5 bases at V and 2 bases at J, leaving 7 bases unmatched. The CDR3 spans 15 residues.

In its sample, this clone was seen a few times. The chain links TRBV19 to TRBJ1-4; 7 bases fit TRBD1. There are 15 residues in the CDR3. The germline CDR1 and CDR2 sequences are LNHDA and SQIVND (reference sequence). CDR3 sequence reads: CAPQGGLGLVEKLFF. In DNA form, the CDR3 reads TGTGCACCCCAAGGGGGCCTAGGGTTGGTTGAAAAACTGTTTTTT. Filled out from reference TRBV19 and TRBJ1-4, the complete variable domain reads DGGITQSPKYLFRKEGQNVTLSCEQNLNHDAMYWYRQDPGQGLRLIYYSQIVNDFQKGDIAEGYSVSREKKESFPLTVTSAQKNPTAFYLCAPQGGLGLVEKLFFGSGTQLSVL.

The chain has TRBV7-6 and TRBJ1-3; D remains ambiguous. Germline V gives CDR1 SGHVS, CDR2 FNYEAQ. CDR3 length: 16 amino acids. With 1 base removed from V and 0 bases from J, the gap between germline ends came to 10 bases. CDR3 nucleotides: TGTGCCAGCAGCTTAGAGTTTGCGGGCTCTGGAAACACCATATATTTT. Amino acid sequence: CASSLEFAGSGNTIYF.

The chain is built from TRBV4-1 and TRBJ2-7; 9 positions agree with TRBD2. The CDR3 spans 16 residues. Germline assignment: CDR1 MGHRA and CDR2 YSYEKL. J was trimmed by 0 bases and V by 4 bases; bases with no gene match: 7. CDR3 protein: CASSPPVAGVSYEQYF. The CDR3 bases are TGCGCCAGCAGCCCCCCAGTAGCGGGGGTCTCCTACGAGCAGTACTTC.

V gene TRBV13 combines with J gene TRBJ1-1; no clear D gene. V lost 5 bases to trimming and J lost 6 bases, with 10 bases between them. This CDR3 region has 12 residues. Germline V gene sequence: CDR1 PRHDT, CDR2 FYEKMQ (reference sequence). CDR3 residues: CASSQEGAEAFF. The CDR3 nucleotides are TGTGCCAGCAGCCAAGAGGGAGCTGAAGCTTTCTTT.

In DNA, the CDR3 is TGTGCCAGCAGCGCTTCATTGACAGGGATGACCACTGAAGCTTTCTTT. It translates to CASSASLTGMTTEAFF. The chain carries TRBV9 and TRBJ1-1; 7 positions agree with TRBD1. The CDR3 spans 16 residues. Trimming took 3 bases from V and 4 from J; bases not matched to a gene: 12. Germline lookup yields CDR1 SGDLS and CDR2 YYNGEE.

This sequence joins TRBV27 and TRBJ1-4; maybe TRBD1 (5 bases). Germline values: CDR1 MNHEY, CDR2 SMNVEV (reference sequence). This CDR3 region has 15 residues. Trimming took 7 bases from V and 3 from J, leaving 15 bases between them. The CDR3 nucleotides read TGTGCCAGCACTCACCGGGGGGGAGCTAATGAAAAACTGTTTTTT. Translated, it gives CASTHRGGANEKLFF.

V usage is TRBV7-2 and J usage is TRBJ2-1; the match to TRBD2 covers 9 bases. Germline CDR1 is SGHTA and CDR2 is FQGNSA. Unmatched junction bases numbered 3, after V lost 1 base and J lost 2 bases. The CDR3 spans 16 residues. The CDR3 is CASSLVGGGAYNEQFF. The CDR3 DNA reads TGTGCCAGCAGCTTAGTCGGCGGGGGGGCCTACAATGAGCAGTTCTTC.

This chain joins TRBV6-5 and TRBJ2-3, with D tentatively TRBD2 (7 bases). V was trimmed by 2 bases and J by 3 bases, leaving 12 bases between them. This CDR3 spans 15 amino acids. CDR1 is MNHEY, CDR2 SVGAGI, per germline. CDR3 nucleotides: TGTGCCAGCAGTTACGGGGGGGGCCGGACAGATACGCAGTATTTT. It encodes CASSYGGGRTDTQYF.

This clone was seen a handful of times. This rearrangement joins TRBV5-4 to TRBJ1-2, with a tentative D call TRBD1 (5 bases). Germline V gives CDR1 SGHNT, CDR2 YYREEE (reference sequence). This CDR3 has 16 amino acids. V lost 0 bases and J 4 bases, leaving 16 bases between the germline ends. The CDR3 reads CASSLALQGPLYGYTF. The CDR3 DNA reads TGTGCCAGCAGCTTGGCCTTGCAGGGCCCTCTCTATGGCTACACCTTC.

The chain combines TRBV4-1 with TRBJ2-5, with 8 bases that match TRBD1. Germline V gene lookup returns CDR1 MGHRA and CDR2 YSYEKL. The CDR3 is 13 residues long. V lost 5 bases, J lost 5 bases, and 4 bases stayed unmatched. The CDR3 sequence is CASSLRQGETQYF. CDR3 nucleotides: TGCGCCAGCAGCTTAAGACAGGGGGAGACCCAGTACTTC.